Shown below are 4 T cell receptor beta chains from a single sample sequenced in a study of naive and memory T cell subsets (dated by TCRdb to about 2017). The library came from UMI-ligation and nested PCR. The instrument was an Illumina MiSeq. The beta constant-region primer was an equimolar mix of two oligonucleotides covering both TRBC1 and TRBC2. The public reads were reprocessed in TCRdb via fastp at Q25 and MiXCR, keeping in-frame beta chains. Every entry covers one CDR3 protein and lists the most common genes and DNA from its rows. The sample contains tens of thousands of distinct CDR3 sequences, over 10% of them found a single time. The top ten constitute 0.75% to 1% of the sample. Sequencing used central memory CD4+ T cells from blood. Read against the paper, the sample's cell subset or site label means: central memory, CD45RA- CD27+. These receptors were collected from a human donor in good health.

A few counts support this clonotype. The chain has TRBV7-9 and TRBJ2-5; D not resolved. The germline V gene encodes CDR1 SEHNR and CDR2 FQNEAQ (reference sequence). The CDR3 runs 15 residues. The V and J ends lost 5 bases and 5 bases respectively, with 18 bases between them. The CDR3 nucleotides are TGTGCCAGCAGCCCGGGTGGTGGGATGCTCGAGACCCAGTACTTC. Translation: CASSPGGGMLETQYF.

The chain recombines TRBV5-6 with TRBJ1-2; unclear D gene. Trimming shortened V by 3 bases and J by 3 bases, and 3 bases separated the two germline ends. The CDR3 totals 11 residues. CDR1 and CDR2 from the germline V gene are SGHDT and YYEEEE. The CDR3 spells CASSCDYGYTF. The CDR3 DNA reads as TGTGCCAGCAGCTGCGACTATGGCTACACCTTC.

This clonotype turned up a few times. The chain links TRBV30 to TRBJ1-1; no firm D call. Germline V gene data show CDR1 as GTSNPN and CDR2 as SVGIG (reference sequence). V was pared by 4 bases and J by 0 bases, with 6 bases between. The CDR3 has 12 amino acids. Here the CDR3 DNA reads TGTGCCTGGAAGAACATGAACACTGAAGCTTTCTTT. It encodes CAWKNMNTEAFF.

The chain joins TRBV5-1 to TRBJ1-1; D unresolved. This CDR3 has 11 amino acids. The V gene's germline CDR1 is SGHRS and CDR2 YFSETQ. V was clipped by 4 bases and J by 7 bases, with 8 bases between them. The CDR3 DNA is TGCGCCAGCAGCAAGGAGGGTGAAGCTTTCTTT. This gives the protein CASSKEGEAFF.